These T cell receptor beta chains were read from a single sample in a study of blood T cell repertoires in COVID-19. Method: immunoSEQ multiplex PCR; TCRdb's copy keeps in-frame clones and lacks some. In the table there are about 480,000 clones, 88% of which are singletons. Sequenced input: PBMCs or T cells enriched from blood (not recorded which). Every receptor here comes from a middle-aged woman who had recovered from COVID-19. Each CDR3 is given with its conserved first and last residue. D genes are given only for firm matches. Rows give clone size only sometimes, using once, few, many, or a class for an expanded clone.

CDR3 length	D gene	V gene	clone size	J gene	CDR3 protein	CDR3 DNA
16	TRBD2	TRBV19	NA	TRBJ2-5	CASSTGLAGEGETQYF	TGTGCCAGTAGTACCGGATTAGCGGGAGAGGGAGAGACCCAGTACTTC
16	TRBD1	TRBV3-1/TRBV3-2	NA	TRBJ2-7	CASSRTGTGISYEQYF	TGTGCCAGCAGCCGAACGGGGACAGGGATCTCCTACGAGCAGTACTTC
17	NA	TRBV3-1/TRBV3-2	NA	TRBJ2-7	CASSPGLRGIRSYEQYF	TGTGCCAGCAGCCCGGGACTTCGAGGGATTCGGTCCTACGAGCAGTACTTC
12	NA	TRBV7-8	NA	TRBJ2-5	CASSLYQETQYF	TGTGCCAGCAGCTTATATCAAGAGACCCAGTACTTC
15	TRBD1	TRBV6-5	NA	TRBJ1-1	CASTIYRGSDTEAFF	TGTGCCAGCACCATTTACAGGGGGTCGGACACTGAAGCTTTCTTT
14	NA	TRBV5-1	NA	TRBJ2-4	CASSPTLGGNIQYF	TGCGCCAGCAGCCCGACCCTAGGTGGAAACATTCAGTACTTC
15	TRBD2	TRBV7-8	NA	TRBJ2-1	CASRIAGSSYNEQFF	TGTGCCAGCAGAATAGCGGGAAGCTCCTACAATGAGCAGTTCTTC
12	NA	TRBV12-3/TRBV12-4	NA	TRBJ1-1	CASSRTESEAFF	TGTGCCAGCAGCAGGACAGAGAGTGAAGCTTTCTTT
17	TRBD1	TRBV24-1	NA	TRBJ1-2	CATRGGTGGASGYGYTF	TGTGCCACCAGGGGAGGAACAGGGGGCGCCTCGGGCTATGGCTACACCTTC
14	TRBD1	TRBV19	NA	TRBJ2-4	CASSMLDRENIQYF	TGTGCCAGTAGTATGCTCGACAGGGAAAACATTCAGTACTTC
12	NA	TRBV28	NA	TRBJ1-5	CASSAINQPQHF	TGTGCCAGCAGTGCGATCAATCAGCCCCAGCATTTT
11	TRBD1	TRBV29-1	NA	TRBJ1-2	CSAYRGGGYTF	TGCAGCGCCTACAGGGGGGGTGGCTACACCTTC
14	NA	TRBV5-1	once	TRBJ1-2	CASSLEGVKNGYTF	TGCGCCAGCAGCTTGGAAGGGGTGAAGAATGGCTACACCTTC
11	NA	TRBV5-6	NA	TRBJ2-7	CASSFIYEQYF	TGTGCCAGCAGCTTTATCTACGAGCAGTACTTC
18	NA	TRBV6-2/TRBV6-3	NA	TRBJ2-6	CASSPSGTSLSGANVLTF	TGTGCCAGCAGTCCCTCCGGGACAAGCCTCTCTGGGGCCAACGTCCTGACTTTC
17	NA	TRBV18	NA	TRBJ2-3	CASSPLQGKVLTDTQYF	TGTGCCAGCTCACCACTTCAGGGGAAGGTTTTAACAGATACGCAGTATTTT
16	TRBD2	TRBV10-2	NA	TRBJ2-2	CAGPGTSGRDTGELFF	TGCGCCGGGCCGGGTACTAGCGGGAGAGACACCGGGGAGCTGTTTTTT
16	TRBD1	TRBV6-1	NA	TRBJ2-1	CASSDPDRTTYNEQFF	TGTGCCAGCAGTGACCCGGACAGGACAACCTACAATGAGCAGTTCTTC
16	TRBD1	TRBV6-5	NA	TRBJ2-7	CASSYWTGQGQDEQYF	TGTGCCAGCAGTTACTGGACTGGACAGGGTCAAGACGAGCAGTACTTC
14	TRBD2	TRBV3-1/TRBV3-2	once	TRBJ2-7	CASSQAGGMYEQYF	TGTGCCAGCAGCCAGGCGGGAGGTATGTACGAGCAGTACTTC
14	TRBD1	TRBV5-1	NA	TRBJ1-1	CASSLDRGSTEAFF	TGCGCCAGCAGCCTGGACAGGGGCTCTACTGAAGCTTTCTTT
15	TRBD2	TRBV6-4	NA	TRBJ2-2	CASRGTSGNTGELFF	TGTGCCAGCAGAGGGACTAGCGGAAACACCGGGGAGCTGTTTTTT
17	NA	TRBV9	NA	TRBJ1-3	CASSPPPDMSSGNTIYF	TGTGCCAGCAGCCCCCCCCCGGACATGAGCTCTGGAAACACCATATATTTT
14	NA	TRBV12-5	NA	TRBJ1-1	CASGLVSLNTEAFF	TGTGCTAGTGGTTTGGTCAGTTTGAACACTGAAGCTTTCTTT
14	TRBD1	TRBV24-1	NA	TRBJ2-2	CATRGQRNTGELFF	TGTGCCACCAGGGGACAGAGAAACACCGGGGAGCTGTTTTTT
13	NA	TRBV5-4	once	TRBJ2-5	CASSQVQGETQYF	TGTGCCAGCAGCCAGGTCCAGGGGGAGACCCAGTACTTC
15	NA	TRBV13	NA	TRBJ1-2	CASSLEGGDVYGYTF	TGTGCCAGCAGCTTAGAGGGAGGGGATGTCTATGGCTACACCTTC
14	NA	TRBV19	NA	TRBJ1-5	CASSIQGSNQPQHF	TGTGCCAGTAGTATCCAGGGCAGCAATCAGCCCCAGCATTTT
16	NA	TRBV27	NA	TRBJ2-2	CASSRTPSGYTGELFF	TGTGCCAGCAGTCGGACCCCAAGCGGATACACCGGGGAGCTGTTTTTT
13	NA	TRBV30	NA	TRBJ2-3	CAWSVPAGYTQYF	TGTGCCTGGAGTGTACCGGCGGGTTATACGCAGTATTTT
20	TRBD2	TRBV4-1	NA	TRBJ2-3	CASSQGITGTSGRLLDTQYF	TGCGCCAGCAGCCAAGGTATCACCGGGACTAGCGGGAGACTACTAGATACGCAGTATTTT
16	NA	TRBV5-4	once	TRBJ2-3	CASSLGGQKLTDTQYF	TGTGCCAGCAGCTTGGGAGGACAGAAACTCACAGATACGCAGTATTTT
13	TRBD1	TRBV5-6	NA	TRBJ2-3	CASSFHRGDTQYF	TGTGCCAGCAGCTTCCACAGGGGTGATACGCAGTATTTT
14	NA	TRBV2	NA	TRBJ1-4	CASRIQGGVEKLFF	TGTGCCAGCAGAATACAGGGAGGGGTAGAAAAACTGTTTTTT
13	NA	TRBV11-2	NA	TRBJ1-1	CASSPQGSTEAFF	TGTGCCAGCAGCCCGCAGGGAAGCACTGAAGCTTTCTTT
15	NA	TRBV11-2	NA	TRBJ1-2	CASSLVARDIYGYTF	TGTGCCAGCAGCTTAGTTGCCAGGGATATCTATGGCTACACCTTC
18	NA	TRBV7-6	NA	TRBJ2-2	CASSSQPSAGSGAGELFF	TGTGCCAGCAGCTCACAACCTTCGGCGGGAAGTGGCGCCGGGGAGCTGTTTTTT
13	NA	TRBV9	many	TRBJ1-1	CASSVDGSQGAFF	TGTGCCAGCAGCGTAGACGGGTCCCAGGGAGCTTTCTTT
15	TRBD1	TRBV27	NA	TRBJ1-3	CASSLTGGAGNTIYF	TGTGCCAGCAGTTTAACAGGGGGAGCGGGAAACACCATATATTTT
15	NA	TRBV6-4	NA	TRBJ2-1	CASSEAGDIYNEQFF	TGTGCCAGCAGTGAGGCGGGCGACATCTACAATGAGCAGTTCTTC
12	NA	TRBV10-2	NA	TRBJ1-1	CASIGRGSEAFF	TGCGCCAGCATTGGGAGGGGGAGTGAAGCTTTCTTT
14	NA	TRBV27	few	TRBJ1-6	CASSSSGWDSPLHF	TGTGCCAGCAGTTCTTCAGGGTGGGATTCACCCCTCCACTTT
14	TRBD1	TRBV29-1	NA	TRBJ1-4	CSGRRQGTNEKLFF	TGCAGCGGCCGAAGACAGGGAACTAATGAAAAACTGTTTTTT
15	NA	TRBV2	NA	TRBJ1-5	CASSVGRGDNQPQHF	TGTGCCAGCAGTGTAGGCAGGGGAGACAATCAGCCCCAGCATTTT
13	NA	TRBV4-3	NA	TRBJ2-5	CASSQGLGETQYF	TGCGCCAGCAGCCAAGGACTCGGGGAGACCCAGTACTTC
14	NA	TRBV5-4	NA	TRBJ2-7	CASSLEGSPYEQYF	TGTGCCAGCAGCTTGGAGGGGTCCCCCTACGAGCAGTACTTC